These T cell receptor beta chains were read from a single sample in a study of CD4+ T cells in melanoma. Assay used: immunoSEQ multiplex PCR; TCRdb lists only in-frame clones, some missing. The table has 90,000 to 130,000 clones, about 92% seen once. The sequenced sample consisted of peripheral blood. These receptors were obtained from a human donor with melanoma. Both conserved end residues are part of each CDR3. The D gene is left open where the match is weak. Size is omitted from some rows. Given values are once, few, many or a class for expanded clones.

V	J	D	length	size	DNA	CDR3
TRBV28	TRBJ2-5	.	15	.	TGTGCCAGCAGTGGCACGGGGACAAGTGAAGAGACCCAGTACTTC	CASSGTGTSEETQYF
TRBV5-1	TRBJ1-6	.	14	.	TGCGCCAGCACCCCCGGGACAAAGAATTCACCCCTCCACTTT	CASTPGTKNSPLHF
TRBV7-2	TRBJ2-2	.	16	.	TGTGCCAGCAGCTTAGAAGTTGTATCGATGGACGGGGAGCTGTTTTTT	CASSLEVVSMDGELFF
TRBV7-9	TRBJ1-1	.	13	.	TGTGCCAGCAGCTTGGGCTCCCAAACTGAAGCTTTCTTT	CASSLGSQTEAFF
TRBV11-3	TRBJ2-5	.	14	.	TGTGCCAGCAGCACCGGCCAGGGTGGGGAGACCCAGTACTTC	CASSTGQGGETQYF
TRBV6-5	TRBJ2-7	TRBD1	14	once	TGTGCCAGCAGTACGGGACAGCAATACTACGAGCAGTACTTC	CASSTGQQYYEQYF
TRBV7-9	TRBJ2-7	TRBD1	15	few	TGTGCCAGCAGCGTTGGACAGGGGTTCTCCTACGAGCAGTACTTC	CASSVGQGFSYEQYF
TRBV4-1	TRBJ2-1	TRBD2	15	.	TGCGCCAGCAGCCAAGACCTAGCGGGGTACAATGAGCAGTTCTTC	CASSQDLAGYNEQFF
TRBV7-8	TRBJ2-1	TRBD2	17	.	TGTGCCAGCAGCTTAAGGTCTAGCGGGACGACCTACAATGAGCAGTTCTTC	CASSLRSSGTTYNEQFF
TRBV6-6	TRBJ1-5	.	15	.	TGTGCCAGCAGTTACAAGGGGGTCGGCGATCAGCCCCAGCATTTT	CASSYKGVGDQPQHF
TRBV5-1	TRBJ1-5	.	13	few	TGCGCCAGCAGGGAGAGTAGCAATCAGCCCCAGCATTTT	CASRESSNQPQHF
TRBV27	TRBJ2-5	TRBD2	15	.	TGTGCCAGCAGTTTTAGCGGGCCATTCCAAGAGACCCAGTACTTC	CASSFSGPFQETQYF
TRBV28	TRBJ2-3	TRBD2	17	.	TGTGCCAGCAAGCTCCTATCCAGCGGGGGGGTCACAGATACGCAGTATTTT	CASKLLSSGGVTDTQYF
TRBV19	TRBJ2-7	TRBD2	15	.	TGTGCCAGTAAGGATCTAGCGGGAGGTCAATCCGAGCAGTACTTC	CASKDLAGGQSEQYF
TRBV19	TRBJ1-2	.	14	.	TGTGCCAGTAGTATGTCTCAAACGGACTATGGCTACACCTTC	CASSMSQTDYGYTF
TRBV5-1	TRBJ2-3	TRBD2	16	.	TGCGCCAGCAGCTTTGGGACTAGCGGGAGGGGAGATACGCAGTATTTT	CASSFGTSGRGDTQYF
TRBV19	TRBJ2-7	TRBD2	13	.	TGTGCCAGTAGTATTAGCGGGGTCTACGAGCAGTACTTC	CASSISGVYEQYF